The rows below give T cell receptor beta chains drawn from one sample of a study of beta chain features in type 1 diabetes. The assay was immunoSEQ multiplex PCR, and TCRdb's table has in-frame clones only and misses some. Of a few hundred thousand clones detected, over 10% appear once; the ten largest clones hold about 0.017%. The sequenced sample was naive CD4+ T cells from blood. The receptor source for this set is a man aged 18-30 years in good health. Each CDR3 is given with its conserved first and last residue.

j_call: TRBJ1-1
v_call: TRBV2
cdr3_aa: CANSLRGNTEAFF

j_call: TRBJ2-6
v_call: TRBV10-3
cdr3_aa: CAISGQGSSGANVLTF

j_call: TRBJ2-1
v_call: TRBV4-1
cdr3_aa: CASSQGLAGGQFPYNEQFF

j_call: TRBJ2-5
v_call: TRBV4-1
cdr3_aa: CASSQASRGSRVQETQYF

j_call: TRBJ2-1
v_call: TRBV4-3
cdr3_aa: CASSQGGLATNEQFF

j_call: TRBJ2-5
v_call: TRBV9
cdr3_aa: CASSVRSSDQETQYF

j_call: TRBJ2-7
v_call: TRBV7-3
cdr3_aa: CASSQSGSSIGEQYF

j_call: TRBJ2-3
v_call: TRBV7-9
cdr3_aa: CASSFRGGYGTDTQYF

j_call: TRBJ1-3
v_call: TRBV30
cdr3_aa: CAWSVAGNTIYF

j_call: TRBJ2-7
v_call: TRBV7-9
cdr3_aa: CASRAGPESYEQYF

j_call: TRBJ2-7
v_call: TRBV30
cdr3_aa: CASKGAYEQYF

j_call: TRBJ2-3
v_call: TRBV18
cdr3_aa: CASSPTVLGGDTQYF

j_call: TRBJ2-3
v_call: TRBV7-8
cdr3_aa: CASSASGQGSTDTQYF

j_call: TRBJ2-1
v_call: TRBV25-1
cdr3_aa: CASSELAARSYNEQFF

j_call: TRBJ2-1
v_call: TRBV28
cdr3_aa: CASRPGGVRGANEQFF

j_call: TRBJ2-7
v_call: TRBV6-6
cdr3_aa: CASSYRGNPTYEQYF

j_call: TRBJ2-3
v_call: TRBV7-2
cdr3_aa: CASSSVGGVGDTQYF

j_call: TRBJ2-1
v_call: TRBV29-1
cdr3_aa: CSGAPGQHYNEQFF

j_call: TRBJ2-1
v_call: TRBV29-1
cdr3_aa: CSVEGGTSADNEQFF

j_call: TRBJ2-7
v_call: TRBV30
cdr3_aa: CAWSLVDRGSYEQYF

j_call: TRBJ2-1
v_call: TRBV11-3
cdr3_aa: CASSWDSGDDLF

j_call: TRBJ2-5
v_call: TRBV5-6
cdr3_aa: CASSPAIGETQYF

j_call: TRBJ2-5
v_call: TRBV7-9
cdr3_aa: CASHRAQETQYF

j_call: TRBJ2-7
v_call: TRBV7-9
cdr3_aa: CASSLLAGVQEKQYF

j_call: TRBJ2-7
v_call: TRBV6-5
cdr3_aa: CASSYSYGTDRSEQYF

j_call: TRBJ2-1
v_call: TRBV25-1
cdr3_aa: CASSEYGGASFDEQFF

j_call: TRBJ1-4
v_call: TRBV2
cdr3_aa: CASSRLGQALDEKLFF

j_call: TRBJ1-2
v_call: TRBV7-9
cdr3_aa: CASSFEFRTDGYTF

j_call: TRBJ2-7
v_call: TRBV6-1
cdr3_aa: CASSNTEGGHEQYF

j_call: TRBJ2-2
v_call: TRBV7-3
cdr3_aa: CASSTDRVNGELFF

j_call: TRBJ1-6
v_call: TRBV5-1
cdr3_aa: CASSLEGTGRNSPLHF

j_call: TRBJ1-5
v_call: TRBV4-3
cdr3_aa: CASSQDWRGFSNQPQHF

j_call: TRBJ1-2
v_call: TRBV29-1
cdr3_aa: CSVTEGRPNYGYTF

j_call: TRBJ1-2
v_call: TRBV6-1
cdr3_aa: CASNIPSNYGYTF

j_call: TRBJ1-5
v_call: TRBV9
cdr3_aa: CASSAGTDSNQPQHF

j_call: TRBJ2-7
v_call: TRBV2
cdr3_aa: CASSRSGNSYEQYF

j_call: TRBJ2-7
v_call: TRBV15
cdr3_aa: CATSRVEAGGYEQYF

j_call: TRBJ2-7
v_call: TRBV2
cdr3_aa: CASKLAGIYEQYF

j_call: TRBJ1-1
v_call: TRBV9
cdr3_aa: CASSVDSQNTEAFF

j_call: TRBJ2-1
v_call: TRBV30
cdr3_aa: CAWSGGGPVGEQFF

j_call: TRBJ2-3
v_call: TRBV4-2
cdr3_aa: CASSPRDWDTDTQYF

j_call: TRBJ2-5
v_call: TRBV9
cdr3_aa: CASSVGIGTEIQETQYF